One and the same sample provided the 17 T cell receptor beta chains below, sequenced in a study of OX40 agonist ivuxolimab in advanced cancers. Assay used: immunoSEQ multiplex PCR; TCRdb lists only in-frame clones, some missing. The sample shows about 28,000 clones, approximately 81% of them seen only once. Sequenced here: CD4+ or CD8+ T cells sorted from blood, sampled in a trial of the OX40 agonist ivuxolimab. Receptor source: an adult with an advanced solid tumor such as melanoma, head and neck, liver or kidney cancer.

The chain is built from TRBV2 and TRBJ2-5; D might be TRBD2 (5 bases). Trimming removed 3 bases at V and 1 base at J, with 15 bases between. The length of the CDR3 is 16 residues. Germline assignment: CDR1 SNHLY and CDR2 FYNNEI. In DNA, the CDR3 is TGTGCCAGCAGTGATTTGGACTCATTAACCCAAGAGACCCAGTACTTC. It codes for CASSDLDSLTQETQYF.

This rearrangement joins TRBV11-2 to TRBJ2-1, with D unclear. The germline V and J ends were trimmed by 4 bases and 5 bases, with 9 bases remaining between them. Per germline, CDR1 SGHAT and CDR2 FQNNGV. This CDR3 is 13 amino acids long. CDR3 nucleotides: TGTGCCAGCAGCTCCCGACCCAACAATGAGCAGTTCTTC. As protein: CASSSRPNNEQFF.

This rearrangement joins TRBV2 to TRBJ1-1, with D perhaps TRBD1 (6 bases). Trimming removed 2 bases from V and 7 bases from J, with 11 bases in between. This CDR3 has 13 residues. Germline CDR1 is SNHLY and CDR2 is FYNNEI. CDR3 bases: TGTGCCAGCAGTGAACCGGGGGCAAGTGAAGCTTTCTTT. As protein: CASSEPGASEAFF.

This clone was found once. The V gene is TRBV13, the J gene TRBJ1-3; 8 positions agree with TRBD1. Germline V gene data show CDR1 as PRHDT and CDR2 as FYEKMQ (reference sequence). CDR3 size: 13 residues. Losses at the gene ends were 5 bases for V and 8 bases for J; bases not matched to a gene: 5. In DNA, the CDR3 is TGTGCCAGCAGCCGAGGACAGGGTGACACCATATATTTT. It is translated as CASSRGQGDTIYF.

The CDR3 loop reads CAWSGGQFNQPQHF. The CDR3 nucleotides read TGTGCCTGGAGTGGGGGACAGTTTAATCAGCCCCAGCATTTT. This chain connects TRBV30 to TRBJ1-5; 7 bases fit TRBD1. Germline CDR1 GTSNPN, CDR2 SVGIG (reference sequence). Germline trimming cut 1 base from V and 4 bases from J; bases unmatched to any gene: 4. The CDR3 is 14 amino acids.

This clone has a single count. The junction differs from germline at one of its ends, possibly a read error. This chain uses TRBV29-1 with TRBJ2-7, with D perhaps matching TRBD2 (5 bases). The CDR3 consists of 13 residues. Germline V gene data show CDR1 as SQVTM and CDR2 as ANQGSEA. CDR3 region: CSAESGNSYEQYF. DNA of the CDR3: TGCAGCGCTGAATCGGGAAACTCCTACGAGCAGTACTTC.

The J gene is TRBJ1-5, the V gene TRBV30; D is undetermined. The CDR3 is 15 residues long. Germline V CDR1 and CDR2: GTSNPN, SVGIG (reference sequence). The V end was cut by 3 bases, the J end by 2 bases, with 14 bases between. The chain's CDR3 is CAWSRAVVGNQPQHF. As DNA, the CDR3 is TGTGCCTGGAGCCGCGCAGTGGTGGGCAATCAGCCCCAGCATTTT.

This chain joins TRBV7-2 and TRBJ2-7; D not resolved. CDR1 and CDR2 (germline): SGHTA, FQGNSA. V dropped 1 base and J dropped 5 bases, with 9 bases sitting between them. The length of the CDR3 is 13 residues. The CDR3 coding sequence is TGTGCCAGCAGCTTAGACGTACAGAACGAGCAGTACTTC. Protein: CASSLDVQNEQYF.

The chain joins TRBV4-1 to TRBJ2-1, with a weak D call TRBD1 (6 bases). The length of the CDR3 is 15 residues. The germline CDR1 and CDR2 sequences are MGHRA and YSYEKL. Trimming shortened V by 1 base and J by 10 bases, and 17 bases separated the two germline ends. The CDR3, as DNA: TGCGCCAGCAGCCAAGGCACACAAGCCGGGACAGAGCAGTTCTTC. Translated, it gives CASSQGTQAGTEQFF.

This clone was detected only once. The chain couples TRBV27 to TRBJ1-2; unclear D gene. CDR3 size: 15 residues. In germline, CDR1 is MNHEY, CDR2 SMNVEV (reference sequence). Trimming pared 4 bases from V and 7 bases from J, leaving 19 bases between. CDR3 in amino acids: CASSYGGVRAGGYTF. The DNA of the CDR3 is TGTGCCAGCAGTTATGGCGGGGTGCGGGCTGGTGGCTACACCTTC.

CDR3 protein: CASSLHHSGGPFADTQYF. Here the CDR3 DNA reads TGTGCCAGCAGCTTACACCATAGCGGGGGCCCATTTGCAGATACGCAGTATTTT. The V call is TRBV7-8, the J call TRBJ2-3, with 9 nucleotides matching TRBD2. This CDR3 region has 18 residues. Germline V CDR1 and CDR2: SGHVS, FQNEAQ. With V trimmed by 2 bases and J by 4 bases, 13 bases remained unmatched.

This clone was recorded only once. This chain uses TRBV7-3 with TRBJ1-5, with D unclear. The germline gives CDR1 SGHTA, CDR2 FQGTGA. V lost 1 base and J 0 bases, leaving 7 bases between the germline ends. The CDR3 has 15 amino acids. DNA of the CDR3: TGTGCCAGCAGCTTAATGGGCAATAGCAATCAGCCCCAGCATTTT. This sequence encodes CASSLMGNSNQPQHF.

In nucleotides, the CDR3 is TGCGCCAGCAGCCAAGCTGGATCCAGAATCCGGGACAGATTCACCGGGGAGCTGTTTTTT. The encoded protein is CASSQAGSRIRDRFTGELFF. V is TRBV4-1 and J is TRBJ2-2, with 7 bases aligning to TRBD1. The junction had 18 bases not matched to a gene; V was cut back by 1 base and J by 4 bases. Germline-derived CDR1 and CDR2 are MGHRA and YSYEKL. This CDR3 is built from 20 residues.

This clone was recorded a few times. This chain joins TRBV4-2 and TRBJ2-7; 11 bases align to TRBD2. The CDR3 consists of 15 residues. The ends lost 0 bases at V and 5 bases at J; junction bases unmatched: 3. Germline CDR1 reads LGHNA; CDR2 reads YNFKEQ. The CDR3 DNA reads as TGTGCCAGCAGCCAAGACCTAGCGGGAGGAAACGAGCAGTACTTC. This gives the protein CASSQDLAGGNEQYF.

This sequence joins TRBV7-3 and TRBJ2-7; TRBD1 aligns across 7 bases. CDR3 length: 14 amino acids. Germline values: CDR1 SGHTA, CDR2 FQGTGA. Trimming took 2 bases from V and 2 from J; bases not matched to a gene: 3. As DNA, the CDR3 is TGTGCCAGCAGCTTATACCAGGGGGCCTACGAGCAGTACTTC. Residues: CASSLYQGAYEQYF.

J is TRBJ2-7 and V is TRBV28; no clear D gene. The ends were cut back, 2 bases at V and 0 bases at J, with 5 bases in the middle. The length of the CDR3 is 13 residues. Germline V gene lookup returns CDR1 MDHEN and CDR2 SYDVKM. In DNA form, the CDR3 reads TGTGCCAGCAGTTTAGGCAGCTCCTACGAGCAGTACTTC. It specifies CASSLGSSYEQYF.

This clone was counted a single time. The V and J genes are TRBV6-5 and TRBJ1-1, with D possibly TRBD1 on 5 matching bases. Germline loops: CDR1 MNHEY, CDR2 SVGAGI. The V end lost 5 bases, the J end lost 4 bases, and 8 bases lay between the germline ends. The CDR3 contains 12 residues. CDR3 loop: CASSNGGTEAFF. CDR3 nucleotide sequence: TGTGCCAGCAGTAACGGGGGCACTGAAGCTTTCTTT.